This record concerns one T cell receptor beta chain sequence. The antigen remains unidentified. A read error may produce the germline difference seen at one junction end. This sample is part of a study of Graves' ophthalmopathy and Graves' hyperthyroidism. Study observations and caveats: In predicting ophthalmopathy progression, the model reached about 71% sensitivity and 72% to 85% specificity.

Beta-chain TCR CDR3 regions were amplified from RNA transcripts. Investigators did first-round RT-PCR with HTBI primers, then second-round multiplex PCR. TCRdb passed the multiplex PCR reads through MiXCR, listing each CDR3 protein once. Counted here are around 670,000 distinct CDR3 sequences, approximately 40% occurring once; the ten biggest clones make up approximately 46%. This sequence originates from an adult man with Graves' ophthalmopathy. The material sequenced was peripheral blood.

CDR3 sequence: CASSGTDTEALF. The CDR3 bases are TGTGCCAGCAGTGGGACCGACACTGAAGCTCTCTTT. The chain uses TRBV2 and TRBJ1-1; no clear D. Germline values: CDR1 SNHLY, CDR2 FYNNEI. The CDR3 spans 12 residues. The whole variable domain, filled in from reference TRBV2 and TRBJ1-1, reads EPEVTQTPSHQVTQMGQEVILRCVPISNHLYFYWYRQILGQKVEFLVSFYNNEISEKSEIFDDQFSVERPDGSNFTLKIRSTKLEDSAMYFCASSGTDTEALFGQGTRLTVV.